This T cell receptor (beta chain) was recorded in a study of blood T cell repertoires in COVID-19. TCRdb keeps only in-frame clones here, not all; method: immunoSEQ multiplex PCR. The data hold hundreds of thousands of clones, with about nine tenths observed a single time. Germline V gene data show CDR1 as LNHDA and CDR2 as SQIVND (reference sequence). The V gene lost 5 bases and the J gene lost 1 base, with 11 bases spanning the gap. CDR3 length: 14 amino acids. V and J are TRBV19 and TRBJ1-2; D not resolved. This TCR derives from a woman aged 18-30 years who had recovered from COVID-19. Source material: PBMCs or T cells enriched from blood (not recorded which). The CDR3, as DNA: TGTGCCAGTAGTTCCAGGCAGGTTAACTATGGCTACACCTTC. It is translated as CASSSRQVNYGYTF.